Here is one T cell receptor (beta chain) with its context. What antigen it recognizes has not been identified. Base qualities are missing; no much larger clone stands one base away. The data originate from a study of blood T cell repertoires in COVID-19 (dated by TCRdb to the early 2020s). About the study as a whole: Samples from collaborators originated in the United States, Italy and Spain and spanned both the acute and convalescent phases of COVID-19. Deeply sampled blood TCRbeta repertoires from subjects exposed to, actively infected with, or recovered from COVID-19 were included in the dataset. The samples were drawn from two sources: the first 160 participants of the ongoing ImmuneRACE study, and 950 to 1,500 subjects contributed by 6 global collaborators. HLA class I and class II types, where available, came from metadata supplied by the sample provider rather than from assay-based typing. The material from the prospective study consisted of cDNA or gDNA derived from T cells, B-cell-depleted T cells, or PBMCs. Nearly every sample came with metadata listing a de-identified subject ID, COVID-19 status, age in years and sex. The repertoires were made available in a free public database intended to serve as a resource for research on the immune response to SARS-CoV-2. Findings and caveats that apply to the study as a whole: The quantity of clinical and demographic metadata differed by source and by participant and was supplied without curation.

TCRbeta CDR3 regions were amplified from genomic DNA by means of the immunoSEQ Assay, a bias-controlled multiplex PCR. The authors processed their data as follows. Nucleated cell counts per sample were estimated from amplification of reference gene primers within the assay. To quantify the absolute abundance of each unique TCRbeta CDR3 rearrangement, sequence reads were collapsed and filtered. Productive Simpson clonality was computed per sample as the square root of Simpson's diversity index over productive rearrangements. Not all clones reach the TCRdb copy of this immuneACCESS table, which keeps in-frame sequences only. Checked studies attribute under half of the gap to unresolved V genes and leave the rest unexplained. The V and J calls and clone size were taken over from that table, and D and trimming were inferred from the DNA. The sample records fewer than 600,000 clones, approximately 92% of which are singletons. Over 0.7% of the sample is in the top ten clones.

One collaborating source in Seattle enrolled patients during active infection and followed them longitudinally through the course of disease. Collaborating institutions collected whole blood in K2EDTA tubes following their own protocols. For TCRbeta analysis, collaborators shipped samples in one of three forms: frozen whole blood, isolated PBMCs, or DNA extracted from either of those sample types. According to the germline V gene (reference sequence), CDR1 reads LNHDA and CDR2 reads SQIVND. At the junction V is shortened by 5 bases and J by 2 bases, with 13 bases in between. There are 15 amino acids in the CDR3, from cysteine to phenylalanine inclusive. The only DNA kept is the CDR3, 45 bases in frame from the first base.

This clonotype was sampled from a man aged 18-30 years with COVID-19, enrolled during active disease. The chain couples TRBV19 to TRBJ1-5; TRBD1 is perhaps the D gene, given 6 matching bases. Sequenced: peripheral blood. The DNA is as follows: TGTGCCAGTAGTGTCAGGGGAAGTGGCAATCAGCCCCAGCATTTT. It encodes CASSVRGSGNQPQHF.